This entry features one TCR beta chain sequence. Its recognized antigen is unknown. No quality values exist for individual bases; no much larger clone is one base distant. The record originates from a study of cytomegalovirus exposure and HLA in healthy donors (dated by TCRdb to 2016 to 2017). Regarding the complete study: According to an earlier analysis of a few hundred of the donors, about 170 million T cells yielded roughly 110 million unique TCR beta sequences and about 300 Gb of sequence data. All discovery cohort repertoires had been generated on a single sequencing platform. The number of typed donors differed by locus: 629-630 for A, B, C, DRB1 and DQB1; roughly 510 for DQA1; some 610 for DPA1; and about 450 for DPB1. The study profiled the T cell repertoires of fewer than 850 subjects by immunosequencing and related them to cytomegalovirus serostatus. High-throughput TCR immunosequencing, statistical association of individual TCRs with disease status, and machine learning were combined to predict cytomegalovirus infection status. An early release that covered approximately 600 HLA-typed donors contained approximately 300 gigabases of sequencing data and 85 million to 100 million unique TCR sequences. An earlier analysis of 587 of the donors used high-throughput TCR beta sequencing to judge whether each TCR beta V gene segment behaved as functional or pseudogenic. Of the 300 to 450 genotyped donors, 65% to 90% fell in the genetic ancestry cluster associated with self-reported Caucasian donors. The aim of the study was to test whether cataloging public T cell receptors could identify signatures of past pathogen exposure. Besides the first cohort of 500 to 700 subjects, a separate validation cohort made up of 95 to 150 different subjects was used. Donor age, sex, ethnicity and CMV serostatus were compiled together with the repertoire data. Rather than using new phenotypic data, the later analysis identified candidate immune exposures from TCR beta sequences and from how often those sequences occurred across donors. Roughly five DR-DQ haplotypes were handled as single units for association and clustering, since linkage in the cohort was strong. HLA typing covered class I and class II loci at four-digit resolution. Genome-wide SNP genotypes for about 55% of the 666 donors were used in a later genetic analysis, which treated that subset as a discovery cohort. Among about 400 genotyped donors of the cohort, an average of around 220,000 unique TCR beta nucleotide sequences was sequenced per donor, of which roughly 18% were non-productive. In a later analysis, previously published TCR beta repertoires from fewer than 750 donors were re-analyzed and high-resolution HLA genotyping was added so that TCR occurrence patterns could be studied. The investigation overall reported the following: Most TCR sequences were seen in very few donors, while some public TCRs were found in many individuals. When HLA alleles, especially DR and DQ, strongly co-occurred, TCR associations were difficult to assign to individual alleles. For the cohort, immune exposure information was limited to CMV serostatus. In a later analysis, most CMV-associated TCR beta chains were found to appear HLA-restricted, with HLA associations seemingly driven largely by CMV exposure. Several of the top co-occurrence clusters appeared to be linked to parvovirus B19, influenza, CMV and Epstein-Barr virus, according to a later analysis. A later analysis found that HLA-associated TCR beta chains were more clonally expanded and had lower generation probabilities than equally common non-associated chains. The presence/absence analyses assumed that sequencing depth was roughly uniform across donors, and that assumption may not be true. A cluster of highly shared sequence variants was judged likely to be a technical artifact of the sequencing pipeline. The classifier was reported to diagnose cytomegalovirus status with high specificity and sensitivity in both the original and validation cohorts. According to a later analysis, TCR association rates differed among HLA loci, with DRB1 alleles showing the most associated TCRs and HLA-C alleles showing the fewest. Because the 87-base-pair reads could not distinguish some IMGT-functional V segments, including TRBV6-2 and TRBV6-3, those segments were excluded. A further reported finding was that TCR beta sequences accurately predicted the HLA-A and HLA-B alleles for most subjects in the first cohort. In vitro tests confirmed that a few of the cytomegalovirus-associated TCR beta chains recognize cytomegalovirus antigens. Linkage disequilibrium might explain the correlated functional status among segregating V segments, but an unknown experimental factor could not be ruled out. Specific HLA alleles were associated with over 15,000 TCR beta sequences at a false discovery rate of 0.05 in a later analysis. This cohort had only TCR beta chains sequenced, and the lack of alpha or paired-chain data limited which features could be detected. HLA typing was unavailable for some donors at each locus, so association tests used only the typed subset. According to a later genetic analysis, donors in an Asian-associated ancestry cluster had fewer N-insertions in productive TCRs than the approximately 710-donor mean. According to the authors, the approach could potentially be generalized to other disease states and immunological phenotypes. Broadly in line with IMGT annotations, most TCR beta V segments showed up in productive rearrangements about 87% or about 30% of the time in an earlier analysis of some 590 of the donors. Because counts were too low, roughly 16 rarely observed V segments, including chromosome 9 orphons, were left out of the earlier analysis of a few hundred of the donors. The study listed 150 to 200 TCR beta chains as associated with cytomegalovirus. An association between a missense DCLRE1C variant and V-gene and J-gene trimming of TCR beta chains was found in a later genetic analysis and replicated in an independent cohort.

The library was built by means of the immunoSEQ multiplex PCR assay. For the multiplex PCR, a mixture combining 60 forward primers for TCR Vbeta segments and 13 reverse primers for TCR Jbeta segments was used. The CDR3 region of rearranged TCR beta genes was amplified from genomic DNA by a multiplex PCR assay. The Illumina HiSeq System was used to sequence the amplified TCR beta libraries as 87-base-pair reads. Per the authors' processing: A later analysis counted approximately 84 million unique TCR beta chains across the 600 to 850 repertoires, and approximately 11 million of these chains were shared by at least two donors. Raw reads were error-corrected and collapsed into unique sequences by a nearest-neighbor algorithm in which closely related sequences were merged to remove PCR and sequencing errors. V, D and J gene segments were assigned by aligning CDR3 sequences to IMGT reference sequences. Each retained sequence needed at least a six-nucleotide match to both a V gene segment and a J gene segment. Rearrangements were called productive when the CDR3 lacked stop codons and stayed in frame with V and J; all others were non-productive. CDR3 was defined by IMGT convention, running from the second conserved V-encoded cysteine to the conserved J-encoded phenylalanine. In an earlier analysis of around 570 of the donors, sequences lacking an unambiguous match to a single V gene segment were excluded. In an earlier analysis of a few hundred of the donors, a V segment was called functional when productive rearrangements were above 56.7%, and segregating when the standard deviation between donors exceeded 5%. A statistical classification framework was built to diagnose cytomegalovirus status from the catalog of TCR beta chain sequences. V and J gene assignment, in a later analysis, came from comparing TCR nucleotide sequences with IMGT/GENE-DB human TR gene sequences. Using the TCRdist pipeline, a later analysis assigned CDR3 sequences along with most-parsimonious VDJ recombination scenarios. A later analysis defined each TCR beta chain by its CDR3 amino acid sequence plus V-gene family, and excluded reads lacking a unique V-gene family. To address suspected cross-contamination and a sequencing artifact, a later analysis removed around 590 highly shared, low-generation-probability nucleotide sequences. For each public chain, a later analysis derived a clonal expansion index from normalized ranks of inferred template counts within each repertoire. Generation probabilities in a later analysis came from a VDJ recombination model fitted to out-of-frame rearrangements, and those results were checked against IGoR. In a later analysis, TCR-TCR, TCR-HLA and TCR-CMV co-occurrence was scored with hypergeometric tests, and a repertoire-size bias correction was applied to TCR pairs. In a later analysis, false discovery rates were estimated by permuting HLA or CMV assignments 20 times. In a later analysis, co-occurring TCRs were grouped with DBSCAN, and TCRdist sequence similarity was added when clustering was performed within HLA-allele-positive subsets. Repertoires with fewer than 30,000 or more than 120,000 public chains were left out of co-occurrence clustering, as were five repertoires with anomalous nucleotide sharing. The table comes from immuneACCESS by way of TCRdb, which keeps in-frame sequences with V and J called. Part of the clones is missing from these tables; in studies checked, under half for an unresolved V gene and the rest for unknown reasons. Clone size and the V and J calls come from that table; the DNA yielded D and trimming. This sample has under 300,000 clones in its table, and 70% to 90% of those were observed once. The top ten clones comprise around 3.7% of the sample.

In total, roughly 670 healthy bone marrow donors made up the cohort. At the time of sampling, every cohort member was nominally healthy, though immune exposures that went unrecorded were likely present. The donor was CMV seropositive and belonged to the group of 250 to 300 seropositive cohort members. A peripheral blood sample was provided by each donor, and peripheral blood mononuclear cells were used for TCR beta sequencing. The Qiagen DNeasy Blood Extraction Kit was used to extract genomic DNA from the blood cell samples. As encoded in the germline V gene (reference sequence), CDR1 is LNHDA while CDR2 is SQIVND. Its CDR3 holds 13 amino acids, cysteine through phenylalanine. The read is trimmed to its CDR3 DNA, 39 bases read in frame from base 1. V and J lose 3 bases and 10 bases, and a span of 15 bases separates them.

This chain is built from TRBV19 and TRBJ1-2, and possibly TRBD1, on 5 matching bases. This sequence was found in a man aged 40-50 years in good health and CMV-seropositive. The sequenced sample consisted of PBMCs. The CDR3 has the sequence CASSIWEGPFYTF. The bases read TGTGCCAGTAGTATTTGGGAGGGGCCTTTCTACACCTTC. The entire variable domain, with the stretches around the CDR3 drawn from the reference TRBV19 and TRBJ1-2 proteins, is DGGITQSPKYLFRKEGQNVTLSCEQNLNHDAMYWYRQDPGQGLRLIYYSQIVNDFQKGDIAEGYSVSREKKESFPLTVTSAQKNPTAFYLCASSIWEGPFYTFGSGTRLTVV.